This T cell receptor beta chain was sequenced in a study of blood T cell repertoires in COVID-19. Study overall: COVID-19 samples, acute and convalescent, were from the United States, Italy and Spain. Sample material is recorded as cDNA or gDNA derived from T cells, B-cell-depleted T cells, or PBMCs.

The CDR3 runs to 13 residues. V lost 5 bases and J lost 5; bases outside the gene matches: 6. Germline V gene lookup returns CDR1 SEHNR and CDR2 FQNEAQ (reference sequence). The Seattle site enrolled patients during active infection and followed them longitudinally. In the study's own analysis: Amplified reference gene primers provided the basis for estimating nucleated cell counts. TCRdb's table, derived via immunoSEQ multiplex PCR, lists solely in-frame clones and lacks some. V, J and clone size are taken as reported in that table, and D and trimming were inferred from the DNA itself. The sample lists roughly 130,000 clones, about 92% seen once, with approximately 5% in the top ten.

Sequenced input: peripheral blood. This chain links TRBV7-9 with TRBJ2-7; 7 nucleotides agree with TRBD1. This clonotype was obtained from a man in his sixties with COVID-19, enrolled during active disease. CDR3 nucleotide sequence: TGTGCCAGCAGCAGACAGGGCGTAAACGAGCAGTACTTC. It yields the protein CASSRQGVNEQYF. Together with reference TRBV7-9 and TRBJ2-7, the CDR3 gives the full variable domain: DTGVSQNPRHKITKRGQNVTFRCDPISEHNRLYWYRQTLGQGPEFLTYFQNEAQLEKSRLLSDRFSAERPKGSFSTLEIQRTEQGDSAMYLCASSRQGVNEQYFGPGTRLTVT.